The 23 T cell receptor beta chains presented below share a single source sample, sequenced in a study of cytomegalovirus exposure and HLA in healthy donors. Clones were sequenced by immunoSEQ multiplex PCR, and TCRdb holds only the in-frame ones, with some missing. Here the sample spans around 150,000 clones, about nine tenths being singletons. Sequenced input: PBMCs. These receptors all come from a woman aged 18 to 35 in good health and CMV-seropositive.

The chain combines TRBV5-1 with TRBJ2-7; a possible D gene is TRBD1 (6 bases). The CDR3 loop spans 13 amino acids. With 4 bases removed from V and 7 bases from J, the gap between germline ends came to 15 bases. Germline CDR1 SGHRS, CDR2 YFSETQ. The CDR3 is CASSEQGSREQYF. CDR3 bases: TGCGCCAGCAGCGAACAGGGATCAAGGGAGCAGTACTTC.

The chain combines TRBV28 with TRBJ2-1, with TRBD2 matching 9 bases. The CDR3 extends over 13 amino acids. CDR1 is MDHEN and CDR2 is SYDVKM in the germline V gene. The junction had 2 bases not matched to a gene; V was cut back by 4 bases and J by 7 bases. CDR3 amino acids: CASSSSGNNEQFF. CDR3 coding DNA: TGTGCCAGCAGTTCTAGCGGGAATAATGAGCAGTTCTTC.

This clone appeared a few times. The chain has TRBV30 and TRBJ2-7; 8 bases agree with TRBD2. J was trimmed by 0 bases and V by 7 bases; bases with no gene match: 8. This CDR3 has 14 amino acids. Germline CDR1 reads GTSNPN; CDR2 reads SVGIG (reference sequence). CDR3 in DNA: TGTGCCTACATCGACAGCGGGAGCTCCTACGAGCAGTACTTC. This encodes CAYIDSGSSYEQYF.

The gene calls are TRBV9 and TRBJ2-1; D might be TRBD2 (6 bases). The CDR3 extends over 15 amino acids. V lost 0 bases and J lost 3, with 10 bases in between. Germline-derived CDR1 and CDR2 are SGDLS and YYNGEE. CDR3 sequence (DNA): TGTGCCAGCAGCGTAGAGGGCGGGATCTACAATGAGCAGTTCTTC. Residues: CASSVEGGIYNEQFF. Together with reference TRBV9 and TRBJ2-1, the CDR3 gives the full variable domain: DSGVTQTPKHLITATGQRVTLRCSPRSGDLSVYWYQQSLDQGLQFLIQYYNGEERAKGNILERFSAQQFPDLHSELNLSSLELGDSALYFCASSVEGGIYNEQFFGPGTRLTVL.

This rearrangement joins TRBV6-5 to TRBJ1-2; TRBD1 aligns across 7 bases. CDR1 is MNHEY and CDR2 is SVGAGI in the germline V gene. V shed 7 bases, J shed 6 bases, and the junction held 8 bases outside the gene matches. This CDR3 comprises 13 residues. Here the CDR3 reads CASTFRGANGYTF. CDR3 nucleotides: TGTGCCAGCACCTTCAGGGGGGCAAATGGCTACACCTTC.

CDR3 DNA: TGTGCCAGTAGTATAACGACGGAATACACTATGAACACTGAAGCTTTCTTT. As protein: CASSITTEYTMNTEAFF. The chain is built from TRBV19 and TRBJ1-1; D gene unclear. The germline V gene has CDR1 LNHDA and CDR2 SQIVND (reference sequence). This CDR3 comprises 17 residues. Deletions cut 2 bases from V and 0 bases from J, with 16 bases between. The variable domain in full, with the rest retrieved from reference TRBV19 and TRBJ1-1, is DGGITQSPKYLFRKEGQNVTLSCEQNLNHDAMYWYRQDPGQGLRLIYYSQIVNDFQKGDIAEGYSVSREKKESFPLTVTSAQKNPTAFYLCASSITTEYTMNTEAFFGQGTRLTVV.

The CDR3 DNA reads as TGTGCCAGCAGTTTATCCGGTCGGGGGAAGAGGTCCTACGAGCAGTACTTC. This sequence encodes CASSLSGRGKRSYEQYF. The genes are TRBV27 and TRBJ2-7; possible D gene TRBD2, 6 bases. Germline V CDR1 and CDR2: MNHEY, SMNVEV (reference sequence). V was pared by 0 bases and J by 1 base, with 16 bases between. The CDR3 consists of 17 residues.

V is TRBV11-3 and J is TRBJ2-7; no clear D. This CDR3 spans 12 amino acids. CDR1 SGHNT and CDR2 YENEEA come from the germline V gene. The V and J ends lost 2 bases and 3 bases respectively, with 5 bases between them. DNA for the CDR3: TGTGCCAGCAGCTTATCGGGCTACGAGCAGTACTTC. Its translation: CASSLSGYEQYF.

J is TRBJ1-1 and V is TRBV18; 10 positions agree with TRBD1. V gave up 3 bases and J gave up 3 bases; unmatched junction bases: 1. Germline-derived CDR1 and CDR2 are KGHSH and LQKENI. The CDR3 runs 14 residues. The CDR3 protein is CASSPDRGDTEAFF. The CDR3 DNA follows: TGTGCCAGCTCACCGGACAGGGGGGACACTGAAGCTTTCTTT.

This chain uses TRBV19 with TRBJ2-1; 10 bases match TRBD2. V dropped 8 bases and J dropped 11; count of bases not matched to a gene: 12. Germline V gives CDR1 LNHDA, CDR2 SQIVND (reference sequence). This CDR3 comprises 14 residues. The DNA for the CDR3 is TGTGCCAGTCAGGATCTAGCGGGAGTAGAAAAGCAGTTCTTC. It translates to CASQDLAGVEKQFF.

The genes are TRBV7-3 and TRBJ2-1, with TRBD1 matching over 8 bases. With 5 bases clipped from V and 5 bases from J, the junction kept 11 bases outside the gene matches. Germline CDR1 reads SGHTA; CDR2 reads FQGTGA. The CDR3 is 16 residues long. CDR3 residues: CASSPLFGTGNNEQFF. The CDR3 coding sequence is TGTGCCAGCAGCCCACTATTTGGGACAGGCAACAATGAGCAGTTCTTC.

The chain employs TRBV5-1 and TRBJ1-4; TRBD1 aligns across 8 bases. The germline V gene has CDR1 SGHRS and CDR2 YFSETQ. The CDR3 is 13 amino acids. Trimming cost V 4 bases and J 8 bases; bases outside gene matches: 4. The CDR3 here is CASSPGQGEKLFF. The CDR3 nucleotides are TGCGCCAGCAGCCCCGGACAGGGCGAAAAACTGTTTTTT.

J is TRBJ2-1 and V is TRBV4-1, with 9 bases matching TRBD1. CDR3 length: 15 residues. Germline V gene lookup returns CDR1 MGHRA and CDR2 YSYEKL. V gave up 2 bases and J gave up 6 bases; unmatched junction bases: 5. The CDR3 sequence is CASSQWGTGINEQFF. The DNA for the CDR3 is TGCGCCAGCAGCCAATGGGGGACAGGGATCAATGAGCAGTTCTTC.

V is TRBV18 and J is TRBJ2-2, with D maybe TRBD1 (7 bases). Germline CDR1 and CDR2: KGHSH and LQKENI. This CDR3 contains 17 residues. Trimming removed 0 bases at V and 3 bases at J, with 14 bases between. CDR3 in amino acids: CASSPPNRGGHTGELFF. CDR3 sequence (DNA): TGTGCCAGCTCACCACCTAACAGGGGAGGTCACACCGGGGAGCTGTTTTTT.

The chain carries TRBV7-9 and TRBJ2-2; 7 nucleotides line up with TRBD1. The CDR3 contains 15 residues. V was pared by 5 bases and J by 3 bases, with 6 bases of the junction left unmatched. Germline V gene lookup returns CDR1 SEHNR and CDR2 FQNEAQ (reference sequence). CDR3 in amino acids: CASSATGRDTGELFF. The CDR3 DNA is TGTGCCAGCAGCGCGACAGGGCGGGACACCGGGGAGCTGTTTTTT.

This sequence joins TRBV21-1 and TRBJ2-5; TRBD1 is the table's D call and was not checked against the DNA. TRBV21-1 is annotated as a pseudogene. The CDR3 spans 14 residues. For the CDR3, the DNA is TGTGCCAGCAGCAAAATTGGGCAGCAAGAGACCCAGTACTTC. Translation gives CASSKIGQQETQYF.

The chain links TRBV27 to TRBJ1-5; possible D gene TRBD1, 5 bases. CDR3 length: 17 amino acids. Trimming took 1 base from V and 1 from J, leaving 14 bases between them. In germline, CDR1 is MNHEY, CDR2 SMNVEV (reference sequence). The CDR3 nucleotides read TGTGCCAGCAGTTTATTGGGGGGGGATGCGAGCAATCAGCCCCAGCATTTT. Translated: CASSLLGGDASNQPQHF.

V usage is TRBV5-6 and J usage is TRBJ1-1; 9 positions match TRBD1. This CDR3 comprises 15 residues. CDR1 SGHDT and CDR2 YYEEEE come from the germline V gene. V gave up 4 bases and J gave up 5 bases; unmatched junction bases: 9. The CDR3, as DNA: TGTGCCAGCAGCCCCGGGACAGGGAAAGAAACTGAAGCTTTCTTT. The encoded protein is CASSPGTGKETEAFF. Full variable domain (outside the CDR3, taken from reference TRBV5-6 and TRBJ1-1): DAGVTQSPTHLIKTRGQQVTLRCSPKSGHDTVSWYQQALGQGPQFIFQYYEEEERQRGNFPDRFSGHQFPNYSSELNVNALLLGDSALYLCASSPGTGKETEAFFGQGTRLTVV.

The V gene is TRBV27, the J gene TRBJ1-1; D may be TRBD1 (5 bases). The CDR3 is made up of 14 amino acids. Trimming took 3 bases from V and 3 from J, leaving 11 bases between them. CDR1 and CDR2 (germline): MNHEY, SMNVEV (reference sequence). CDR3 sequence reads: CASSLGLVDTEAFF. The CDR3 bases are TGTGCCAGCAGTTTGGGACTCGTGGACACTGAAGCTTTCTTT.

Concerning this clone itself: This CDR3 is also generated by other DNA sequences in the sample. CDR3 in amino acids: CASSVGQGASYEQYF. CDR3 bases: TGTGCCAGCAGCGTAGGGCAGGGGGCGTCCTACGAGCAGTACTTC. The gene calls are TRBV9 and TRBJ2-7; TRBD1 matches 8 bases. This CDR3 has 15 residues. CDR1 is SGDLS, CDR2 YYNGEE, per germline. V lost 0 bases to trimming and J lost 1 base; unmatched junction nucleotides: 3.

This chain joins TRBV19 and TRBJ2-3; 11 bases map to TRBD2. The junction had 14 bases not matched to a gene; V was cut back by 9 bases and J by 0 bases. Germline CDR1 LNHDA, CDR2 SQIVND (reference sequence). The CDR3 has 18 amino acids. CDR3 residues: CASWGLAVLIPSTDTQYF. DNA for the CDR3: TGTGCCAGCTGGGGACTAGCGGTTCTGATTCCTAGCACAGATACGCAGTATTTT.

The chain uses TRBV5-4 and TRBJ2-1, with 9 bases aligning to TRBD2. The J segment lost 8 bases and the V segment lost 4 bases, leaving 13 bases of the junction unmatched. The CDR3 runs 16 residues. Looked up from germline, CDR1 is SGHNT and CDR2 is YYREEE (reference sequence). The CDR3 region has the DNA TGTGCCAGCAGCCAATTCTTAGCGGGAGTTGTTCATGAGCAGTTCTTC. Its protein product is CASSQFLAGVVHEQFF.

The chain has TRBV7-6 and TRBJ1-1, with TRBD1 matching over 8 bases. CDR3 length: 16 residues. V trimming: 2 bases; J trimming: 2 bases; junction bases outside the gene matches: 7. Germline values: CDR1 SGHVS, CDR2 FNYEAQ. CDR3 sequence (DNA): TGTGCCAGCAGCTTACGGGCAGGGGGCACTAACACTGAAGCTTTCTTT. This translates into CASSLRAGGTNTEAFF.